This record concerns one T cell receptor (beta chain) sequence. What it recognizes is unknown. This entry belongs to a study of identical twins. Study conclusions and caveats: Analyses based on zero insertions could be partly confounded by invariant MAIT and iNKT cells.

TCRdb analysed the 5' RACE reads with MiXCR anew, one entry per CDR3 protein. This sample has 250,000 to 300,000 distinct CDR3 sequences, with around 8% found just once. The CDR3 covers 14 residues. The germline V gene has CDR1 PRHDT and CDR2 FYEKMQ (reference sequence). The ends were cut back, 0 bases at V and 4 bases at J, with 7 bases in the middle. The sample was also linked to a second study, of yellow fever vaccine responses in identical twins. As that study records: A vaccine T cell response that seemed partly convergent and partly personalized was reported in twins.

Source material: CD8+ T cells sorted from blood. The chain carries TRBV13 and TRBJ2-1; weak D call: TRBD2 (6 bases). The receptor comes from a woman younger than 30 in good health. The CDR3 region has the DNA TGTGCCAGCAGCTTAGGGCGGGATTACAATGAGCAGTTCTTC. Amino acid sequence: CASSLGRDYNEQFF.